The 20 T cell receptor beta chains in this list originate from one sample, sequenced in a study of early T cells in non-severe SARS-CoV-2 infection. TCRdb re-analysed the 5' RACE reads in MiXCR, keeping a single row per CDR3 protein. The sample holds fewer than 110,000 distinct CDR3 sequences, around 10% seen once. Sample: whole blood. Source of these receptors: an adult who was a healthcare worker with PCR-confirmed SARS-CoV-2 infection or an uninfected control (not recorded which).

This rearrangement joins TRBV5-1 to TRBJ2-5; 8 positions agree with TRBD1. CDR3 size: 15 residues. J lost 4 bases, V lost 0 bases, and 5 bases had no gene match. CDR1 and CDR2 (germline): SGHRS, YFSETQ. The CDR3 DNA is TGCGCCAGCAGCTTGGCCCGGACAGGGAGAGAGACCCAGTACTTC. This encodes CASSLARTGRETQYF.

The chain recombines TRBV29-1 with TRBJ2-3, with D maybe TRBD1 (6 bases). V dropped 2 bases and J dropped 6 bases, with 12 bases sitting between them. This CDR3 region has 13 residues. Germline values: CDR1 SQVTM, CDR2 ANQGSEA. Here the CDR3 reads CSVEQGKIDTQYF. The CDR3 nucleotides are TGCAGCGTTGAACAGGGGAAGATCGATACGCAGTATTTT.

The chain links TRBV20-1 to TRBJ2-7; 8 positions match TRBD2. The CDR3 contains 14 residues. Germline V lookup: CDR1 DFQATT, CDR2 SNEGSKA (reference sequence). V lost 2 bases, J lost 3 bases, and 6 bases stayed unmatched. The CDR3 DNA follows: TGCAGTGCTAGATCCACTAGCGGAGACTACGAGCAGTACTTC. Protein product: CSARSTSGDYEQYF.

At least ten counts were recorded for this clonotype. The rearrangement uses TRBV13 and TRBJ1-2; no definite D call. CDR1 and CDR2 from the germline V gene are PRHDT and FYEKMQ (reference sequence). V was cut by 6 bases and J by 8 bases, with 19 bases left in between. This CDR3 has 14 amino acids. The CDR3 here is CASRPPATSEGYTF. CDR3 nucleotides: TGTGCCAGCAGGCCCCCCGCTACATCGGAGGGCTACACCTTC.

This clonotype was observed at least ten times. The V and J genes are TRBV27 and TRBJ1-5; the D is unclear. V gave up 6 bases and J gave up 2 bases, with 17 bases separating them. The CDR3 is 16 amino acids. The germline gives CDR1 MNHEY, CDR2 SMNVEV (reference sequence). Written as DNA, the CDR3 is TGTGCCAGCAGCTCGTACCCGCCCCAGGGCAATCAGCCCCAGCATTTT. Its translation is CASSSYPPQGNQPQHF.

This clonotype was counted ten times or more. This chain connects TRBV10-3 to TRBJ2-1; 11 nucleotides line up with TRBD2. Germline trimming cut 6 bases from V and 3 bases from J; bases unmatched to any gene: 7. The CDR3 sequence is 16 residues long. CDR1 is ENHRY, CDR2 SYGVKD, per germline. CDR3 DNA: TGTGCCATCAGCGATCCGGGACTAGCGGACTACAATGAGCAGTTCTTC. The encoded protein is CAISDPGLADYNEQFF.

The chain has TRBV12-5 and TRBJ2-1; no clear D gene. The V end lost 6 bases, the J end lost 9 bases, and 15 bases lay between the germline ends. The CDR3 is made up of 13 amino acids. Germline assignment: CDR1 LGHNT and CDR2 FRNRAP. The CDR3 bases are TGTGCTAGTGGCTTTGGTCTAGTGGGTGAGCAGTTCTTC. This gives the protein CASGFGLVGEQFF.

This clonotype has ten or more counts. V and J are TRBV7-9 and TRBJ1-2; the D is unclear. With 6 bases removed from V and 8 bases from J, the gap between germline ends came to 10 bases. CDR1 is SEHNR, CDR2 FQNEAQ, per germline (reference sequence). The CDR3 runs to 11 residues. This CDR3 reads CASRPTPGYTF. For the CDR3, the DNA is TGTGCCAGCAGACCCACCCCCGGCTACACCTTC. The full variable domain, its missing parts supplied by reference TRBV7-9 and TRBJ1-2, is DTGVSQNPRHKITKRGQNVTFRCDPISEHNRLYWYRQTLGQGPEFLTYFQNEAQLEKSRLLSDRFSAERPKGSFSTLEIQRTEQGDSAMYLCASRPTPGYTFGSGTRLTVV.

This clonotype was detected a few times. V is TRBV3-1 and J is TRBJ2-7; D call uncertain. The CDR3 runs 14 residues. V shed 0 bases and J shed 3 bases, with 9 bases lying between them. Germline CDR1 reads LGHDT; CDR2 reads YNNKEL (reference sequence). The CDR3 loop reads CASSQDAGSYEQYF. For the CDR3, the DNA is TGTGCCAGCAGCCAAGACGCAGGTAGCTACGAGCAGTACTTC.

The rearrangement joins TRBV12-3 or TRBV12-4 to TRBJ1-5, with TRBD1 identical over 9 bases. The ends lost 1 base at V and 2 bases at J; junction bases unmatched: 12. The CDR3 runs 19 residues. The CDR3 protein is CASSLDGTGSDRGNQPQHF. DNA for the CDR3: TGTGCCAGCAGTTTAGATGGGACAGGGAGCGATAGGGGCAATCAGCCCCAGCATTTT.

In this sample, this clonotype turned up a few times. V and J are TRBV6-1 and TRBJ2-7, with 7 nucleotides matching TRBD1. V shed 5 bases and J 0 bases; nucleotides not matched to a gene: 10. Germline V gene lookup returns CDR1 MNHNS and CDR2 SASEGT. CDR3 length equals 16 residues. The DNA of the CDR3 is TGTGCCAGCAGTAGAGCCGGGACAGCAAGCTCCTACGAGCAGTACTTC. The encoded protein is CASSRAGTASSYEQYF.

This clonotype turned up a few times. The chain couples TRBV20-1 to TRBJ1-1; tentatively, D is TRBD1 (6 bases). V shed 3 bases and J shed 11 bases, with 19 bases lying between them. Per the germline V gene, CDR1 is DFQATT and CDR2 is SNEGSKA (reference sequence). The CDR3 totals 13 residues. CDR3 bases: TGCAGTGCTAGGATAACGGGGGCTACAGAGGCTTTCTTT. This gives the protein CSARITGATEAFF.

This clonotype was seen at least ten times. The chain recombines TRBV7-9 with TRBJ1-1; a weak D match, TRBD1 (6 bases). Germline V lookup: CDR1 SEHNR, CDR2 FQNEAQ (reference sequence). V lost 5 bases and J 1 base, leaving 17 bases between the germline ends. This CDR3 is 16 amino acids long. CDR3 in DNA: TGTGCCAGCAGCCCGCTCGGGGGCGCGGCGAACACTGAAGCTTTCTTT. Residues: CASSPLGGAANTEAFF.

This clonotype was counted only a few times. This chain joins TRBV18 and TRBJ1-1; possible D gene TRBD1, 6 bases. V was clipped by 3 bases and J by 5 bases, with 10 bases between them. This CDR3 spans 13 amino acids. Germline assignment: CDR1 KGHSH and CDR2 LQKENI. The CDR3 DNA is TGTGCCAGCTCACCCCTAGGGGGGACTGAAGCTTTCTTT. Translating gives CASSPLGGTEAFF.

Remarks on this clonotype: With a much larger clone just one base away, this may be a read error. The chain combines TRBV7-2 with TRBJ1-6, with D possibly being TRBD1 (5 bases). The CDR3 contains 16 residues. The V gene's germline CDR1 is SGHTA and CDR2 FQGNSA. Here the CDR3 reads CASSLGRGTLNSSLHF. The DNA for the CDR3 is TGTGCCAGCAGCTTAGGGCGGGGGACGTTGAATTCATCCCTCCACTTT.

This clonotype was seen a few times. The V and J genes are TRBV7-8 and TRBJ2-7, with 11 bases lining up with TRBD1. Germline-derived CDR1 and CDR2 are SGHVS and FQNEAQ. The ends lost 3 bases at V and 6 bases at J; junction bases unmatched: 7. The CDR3 runs to 15 residues. The CDR3 is CASSLGTGGTGEQYF. As DNA, the CDR3 is TGTGCCAGCAGCTTGGGGACAGGGGGGACTGGCGAGCAGTACTTC.

The chain links TRBV18 to TRBJ2-7; 8 bases fit TRBD1. CDR1 is KGHSH, CDR2 LQKENI, per germline. The junction had 5 bases not matched to a gene; V was cut back by 4 bases and J by 3 bases. The CDR3 length is 14 residues. The DNA for the CDR3 is TGTGCCAGCTCACGGACAGGGTCGGTCTACGAGCAGTACTTC. This translates into CASSRTGSVYEQYF.

This clonotype was detected ten times or more. The chain uses TRBV20-1 and TRBJ2-1, with a weak D call TRBD2 (5 bases). V lost 4 bases to trimming and J lost 7 bases, with 26 bases between them. This CDR3 has 17 amino acids. The germline CDR1 and CDR2 sequences are DFQATT and SNEGSKA (reference sequence). The CDR3 region is CSATPPLRFGVRNEQFF. The CDR3 nucleotides are TGCAGTGCTACTCCCCCTTTAAGGTTCGGGGTGCGTAATGAGCAGTTCTTC.

This clonotype has a count of ten or more. The chain uses TRBV24-1 and TRBJ2-3; D is possibly TRBD2 (5 bases). The CDR3 length is 23 residues. V gave up 9 bases and J gave up 2 bases, with 41 bases separating them. Per germline, CDR1 KGHDR and CDR2 SFDVKD. CDR3 in DNA: TGTGCCACCCCCGCGCTTGGCACTAGAACTGAGGACCGGTCAACTCACCTCACAGATACGCAGTATTTT. This gives the protein CATPALGTRTEDRSTHLTDTQYF.

This clonotype was counted many times. The rearrangement joins TRBV29-1 to TRBJ2-7; possibly TRBD2 for D (5 bases). Trimming took 4 bases from V and 3 from J, leaving 22 bases between them. The CDR3 has 16 residues. Per germline, CDR1 SQVTM and CDR2 ANQGSEA. The CDR3 here is CSVVRGPKFGSYEQYF. CDR3 coding DNA: TGCAGCGTTGTACGAGGGCCTAAGTTTGGAAGCTACGAGCAGTACTTC.